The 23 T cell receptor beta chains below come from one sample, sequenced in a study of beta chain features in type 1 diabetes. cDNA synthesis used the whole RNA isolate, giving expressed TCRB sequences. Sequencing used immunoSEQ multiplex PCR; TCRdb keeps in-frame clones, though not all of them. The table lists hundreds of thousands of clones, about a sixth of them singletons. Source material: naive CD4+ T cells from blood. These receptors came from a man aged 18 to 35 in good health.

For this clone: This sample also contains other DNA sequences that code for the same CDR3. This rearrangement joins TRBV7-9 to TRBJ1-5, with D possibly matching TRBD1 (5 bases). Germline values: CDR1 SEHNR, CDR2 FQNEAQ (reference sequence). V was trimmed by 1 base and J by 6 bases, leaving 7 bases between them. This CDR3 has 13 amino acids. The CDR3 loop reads CASSLGQGQPQHF. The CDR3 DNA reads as TGTGCCAGCAGCTTAGGGCAGGGTCAGCCCCAGCATTTT.

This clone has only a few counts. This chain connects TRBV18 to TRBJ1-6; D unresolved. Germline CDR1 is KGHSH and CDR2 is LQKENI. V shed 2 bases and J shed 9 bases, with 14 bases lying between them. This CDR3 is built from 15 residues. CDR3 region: CASSPTVLGSSPLHF. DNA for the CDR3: TGTGCCAGCTCACCAACAGTACTCGGGAGTTCACCCCTCCACTTT.

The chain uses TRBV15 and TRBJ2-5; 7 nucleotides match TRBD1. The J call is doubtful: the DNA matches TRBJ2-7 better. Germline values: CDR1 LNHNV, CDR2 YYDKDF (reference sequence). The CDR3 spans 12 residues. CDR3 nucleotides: TGTGCCACCAGGACAGGGACCTACGAGCAGTACTTC. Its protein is CATRTGTYEQYF.

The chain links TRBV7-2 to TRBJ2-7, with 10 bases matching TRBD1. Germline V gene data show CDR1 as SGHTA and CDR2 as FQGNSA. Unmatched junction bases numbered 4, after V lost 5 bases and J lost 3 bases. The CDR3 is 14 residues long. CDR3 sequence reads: CASSQRTGGYEQYF. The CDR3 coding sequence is TGTGCCAGCAGCCAGAGGACAGGGGGCTACGAGCAGTACTTC.

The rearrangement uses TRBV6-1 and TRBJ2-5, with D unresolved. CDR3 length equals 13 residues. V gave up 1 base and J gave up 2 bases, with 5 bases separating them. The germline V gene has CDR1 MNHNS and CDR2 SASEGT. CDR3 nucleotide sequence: TGTGCCAGCAGTGAAGACAGACAAGAGACCCAGTACTTC. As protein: CASSEDRQETQYF.

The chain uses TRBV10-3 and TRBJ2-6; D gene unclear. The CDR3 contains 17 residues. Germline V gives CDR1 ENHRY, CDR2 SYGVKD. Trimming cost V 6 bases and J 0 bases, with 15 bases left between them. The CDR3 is CAIREYSSSSGANVLTF. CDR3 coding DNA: TGTGCCATCAGAGAATACAGTTCGAGCTCTGGGGCCAACGTCCTGACTTTC.

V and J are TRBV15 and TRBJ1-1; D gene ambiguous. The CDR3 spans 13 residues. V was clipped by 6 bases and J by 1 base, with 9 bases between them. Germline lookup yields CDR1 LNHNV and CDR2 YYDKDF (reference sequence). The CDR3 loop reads CATRASGNTEAFF. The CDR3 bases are TGTGCCACCAGAGCTTCGGGGAACACTGAAGCTTTCTTT.

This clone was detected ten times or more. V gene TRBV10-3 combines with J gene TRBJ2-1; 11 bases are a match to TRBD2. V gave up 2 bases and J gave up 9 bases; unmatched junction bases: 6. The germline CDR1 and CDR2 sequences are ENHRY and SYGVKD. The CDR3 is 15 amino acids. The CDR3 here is CAISETSGGPREQFF. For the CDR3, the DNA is TGTGCCATCAGTGAGACTAGCGGGGGACCTCGTGAGCAGTTCTTC.

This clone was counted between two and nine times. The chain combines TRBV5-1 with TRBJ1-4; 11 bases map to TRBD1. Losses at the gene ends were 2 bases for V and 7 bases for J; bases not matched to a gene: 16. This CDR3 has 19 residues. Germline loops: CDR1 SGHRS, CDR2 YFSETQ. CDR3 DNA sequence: TGCGCCAGCAGCTTTACCCCGGGACAGGGGGTATCATGGAGTGAAAAACTGTTTTTT. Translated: CASSFTPGQGVSWSEKLFF. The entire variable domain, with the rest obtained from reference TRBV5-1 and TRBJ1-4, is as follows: KAGVTQTPRYLIKTRGQQVTLSCSPISGHRSVSWYQQTPGQGLQFLFEYFSETQRNKGNFPGRFSGRQFSNSRSEMNVSTLELGDSALYLCASSFTPGQGVSWSEKLFFGSGTQLSVL.

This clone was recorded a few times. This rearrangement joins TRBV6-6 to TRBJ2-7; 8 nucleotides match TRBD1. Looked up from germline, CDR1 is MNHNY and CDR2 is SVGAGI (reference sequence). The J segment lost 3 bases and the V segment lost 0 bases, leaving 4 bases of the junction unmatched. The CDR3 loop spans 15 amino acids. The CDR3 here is CASSYSETGVYEQYF. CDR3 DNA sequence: TGTGCCAGCAGTTACTCAGAGACAGGGGTCTACGAGCAGTACTTC.

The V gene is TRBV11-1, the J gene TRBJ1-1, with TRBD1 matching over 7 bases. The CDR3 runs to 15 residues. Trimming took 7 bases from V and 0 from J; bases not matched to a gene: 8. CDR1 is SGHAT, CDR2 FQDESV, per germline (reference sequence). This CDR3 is CASTLQGRMNTEAFF. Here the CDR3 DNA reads TGTGCCAGCACCCTACAGGGGCGGATGAACACTGAAGCTTTCTTT. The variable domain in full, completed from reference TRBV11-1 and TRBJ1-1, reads EAEVAQSPRYKITEKSQAVAFWCDPISGHATLYWYRQILGQGPELLVQFQDESVVDDSQLPKDRFSAERLKGVDSTLKIQPAELGDSAMYLCASTLQGRMNTEAFFGQGTRLTVV.

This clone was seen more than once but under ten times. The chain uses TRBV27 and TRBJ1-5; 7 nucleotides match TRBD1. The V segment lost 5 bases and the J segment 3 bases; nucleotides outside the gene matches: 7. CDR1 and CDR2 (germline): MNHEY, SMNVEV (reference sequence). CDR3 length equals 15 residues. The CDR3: CASSPRDRVNQPQHF. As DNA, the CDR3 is TGTGCCAGCAGTCCCAGAGACAGGGTCAATCAGCCCCAGCATTTT.

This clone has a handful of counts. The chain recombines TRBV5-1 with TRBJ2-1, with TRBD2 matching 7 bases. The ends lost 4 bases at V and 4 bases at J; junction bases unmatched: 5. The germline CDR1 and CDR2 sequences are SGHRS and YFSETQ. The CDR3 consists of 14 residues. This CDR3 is CASSATAGYNEQFF. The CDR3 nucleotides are TGCGCCAGCAGCGCGACAGCGGGGTACAATGAGCAGTTCTTC.

CDR3 amino acids: CASSTLRGADYGYTF. CDR3 sequence (DNA): TGTGCCAGCAGTACTCTGCGGGGGGCCGACTATGGCTACACCTTC. This chain connects TRBV6-6 to TRBJ1-2, with D perhaps TRBD1 (6 bases). The CDR3 is 15 amino acids. Looked up from germline, CDR1 is MNHNY and CDR2 is SVGAGI (reference sequence). V lost 5 bases and J 3 bases, leaving 16 bases between the germline ends.

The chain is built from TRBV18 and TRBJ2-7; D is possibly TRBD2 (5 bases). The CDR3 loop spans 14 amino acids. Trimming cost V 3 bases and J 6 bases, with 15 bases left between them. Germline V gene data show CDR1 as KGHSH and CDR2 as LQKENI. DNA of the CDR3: TGTGCCAGCTCACCGGCTAGCCCTCAATCCGAGCAGTACTTC. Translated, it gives CASSPASPQSEQYF.

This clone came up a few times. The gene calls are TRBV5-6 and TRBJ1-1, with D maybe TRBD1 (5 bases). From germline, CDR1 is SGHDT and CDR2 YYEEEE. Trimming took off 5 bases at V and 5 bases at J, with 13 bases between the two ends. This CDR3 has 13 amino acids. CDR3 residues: CASRRDSGTEAFF. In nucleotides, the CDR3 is TGTGCCAGCAGACGGGACTCCGGGACTGAAGCTTTCTTT.

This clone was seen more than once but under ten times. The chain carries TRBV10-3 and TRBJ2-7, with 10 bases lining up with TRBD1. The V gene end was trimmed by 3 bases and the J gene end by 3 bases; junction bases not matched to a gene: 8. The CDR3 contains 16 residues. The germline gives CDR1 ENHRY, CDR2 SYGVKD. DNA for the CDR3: TGTGCCATCAGTGATGGGTGGACAGGGGGTTTCTACGAGCAGTACTTC. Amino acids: CAISDGWTGGFYEQYF.

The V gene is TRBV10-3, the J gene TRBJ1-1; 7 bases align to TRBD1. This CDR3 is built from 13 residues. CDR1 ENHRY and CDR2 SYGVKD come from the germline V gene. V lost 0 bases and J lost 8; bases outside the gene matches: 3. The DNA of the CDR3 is TGTGCCATCAGTGAGTCGGGACAGCTAGAAGCTTTCTTT. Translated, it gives CAISESGQLEAFF.

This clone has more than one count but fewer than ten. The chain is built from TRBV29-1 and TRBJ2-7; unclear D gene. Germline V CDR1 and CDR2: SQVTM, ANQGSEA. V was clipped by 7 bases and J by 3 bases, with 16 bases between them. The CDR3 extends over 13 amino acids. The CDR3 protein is CSGATELGYEQYF. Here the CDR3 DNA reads TGCAGCGGTGCTACCGAGCTTGGCTACGAGCAGTACTTC.

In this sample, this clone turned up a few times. The CDR3 region is CASSLPSGWADTQYF. As DNA, the CDR3 is TGTGCCAGCAGCTTACCTAGCGGGTGGGCAGATACGCAGTATTTT. The chain joins TRBV7-9 to TRBJ2-3; 8 positions agree with TRBD2. CDR1 and CDR2 (germline): SEHNR, FQNEAQ (reference sequence). The CDR3 has 15 residues. With V trimmed by 2 bases and J by 4 bases, 5 bases remained unmatched.

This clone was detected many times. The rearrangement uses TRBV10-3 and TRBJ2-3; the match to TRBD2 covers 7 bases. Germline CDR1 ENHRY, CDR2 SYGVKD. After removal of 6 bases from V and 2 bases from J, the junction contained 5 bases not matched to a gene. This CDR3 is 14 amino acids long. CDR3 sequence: CAIRASGYTDTQYF. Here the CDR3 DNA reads TGTGCCATCAGGGCTAGCGGATACACAGATACGCAGTATTTT.

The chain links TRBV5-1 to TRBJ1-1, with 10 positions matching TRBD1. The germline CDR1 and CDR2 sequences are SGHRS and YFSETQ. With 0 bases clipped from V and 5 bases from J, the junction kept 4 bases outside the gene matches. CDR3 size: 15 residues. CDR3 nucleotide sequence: TGCGCCAGCAGCTTGGCGGGACAGGGGTTAACTGAAGCTTTCTTT. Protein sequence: CASSLAGQGLTEAFF. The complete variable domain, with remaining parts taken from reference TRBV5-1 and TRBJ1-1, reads KAGVTQTPRYLIKTRGQQVTLSCSPISGHRSVSWYQQTPGQGLQFLFEYFSETQRNKGNFPGRFSGRQFSNSRSEMNVSTLELGDSALYLCASSLAGQGLTEAFFGQGTRLTVV.

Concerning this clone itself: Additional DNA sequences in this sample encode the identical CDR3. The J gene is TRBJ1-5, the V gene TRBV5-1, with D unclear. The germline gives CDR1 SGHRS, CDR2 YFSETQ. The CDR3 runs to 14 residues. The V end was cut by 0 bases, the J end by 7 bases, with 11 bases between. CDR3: CASSLAAGRQPQHF. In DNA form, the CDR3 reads TGCGCCAGCAGCTTGGCTGCTGGACGGCAGCCCCAGCATTTT.